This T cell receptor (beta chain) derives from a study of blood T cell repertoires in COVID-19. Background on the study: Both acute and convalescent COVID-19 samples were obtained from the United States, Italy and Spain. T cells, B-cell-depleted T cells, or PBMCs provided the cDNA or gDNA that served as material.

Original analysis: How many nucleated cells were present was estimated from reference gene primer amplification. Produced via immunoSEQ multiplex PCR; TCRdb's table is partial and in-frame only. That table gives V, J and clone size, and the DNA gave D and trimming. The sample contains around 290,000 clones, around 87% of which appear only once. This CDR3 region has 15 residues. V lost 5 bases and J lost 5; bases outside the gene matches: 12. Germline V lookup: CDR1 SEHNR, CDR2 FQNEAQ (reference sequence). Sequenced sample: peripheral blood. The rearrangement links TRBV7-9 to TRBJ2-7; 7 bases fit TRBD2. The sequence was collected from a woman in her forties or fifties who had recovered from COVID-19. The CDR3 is CASSPGRLASHEQYF. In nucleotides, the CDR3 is TGTGCCAGCAGCCCCGGACGACTAGCATCACACGAGCAGTACTTC.